Listed below are T cell receptor beta chains from one sample, sequenced in a study of T cells in Graves' hyperthyroidism and ophthalmopathy. TCRdb reanalysed the multiplex PCR reads using MiXCR and keeps one entry per CDR3 protein. The table has 650,000 to 850,000 distinct CDR3 sequences, under 20% seen once. Sequencing was carried out using blood. These receptors were taken from a woman in her forties or fifties with Graves' hyperthyroidism that later progressed to Graves' ophthalmopathy. CDR3s include the opening cysteine and the closing phenylalanine or tryptophan. Fields, in order: J gene, V gene, CDR3 protein.

j_call: TRBJ1-6; v_call: TRBV5-8; cdr3_aa: CASTLRDSSYNSPLHF
j_call: TRBJ1-6; v_call: TRBV12-3/TRBV12-4; cdr3_aa: CASSFLGDGNSPLHF
j_call: TRBJ2-2; v_call: TRBV12-3/TRBV12-4; cdr3_aa: CASSLAGITGELFF
j_call: TRBJ1-3; v_call: TRBV30; cdr3_aa: CAQRTGVGNTIYF
j_call: TRBJ1-1; v_call: TRBV7-9; cdr3_aa: CASSSHLQGNTEAFF
j_call: TRBJ2-7; v_call: TRBV20-1; cdr3_aa: CSAREGEEVFYEQYF
j_call: TRBJ2-7; v_call: TRBV28; cdr3_aa: CASSSPSGSSTYEQYF
j_call: TRBJ2-1; v_call: TRBV19; cdr3_aa: CASSIVAGPLGEQFF
j_call: TRBJ2-7; v_call: TRBV7-2; cdr3_aa: CASSFSTGKAYEQYF
j_call: TRBJ2-1; v_call: TRBV5-4; cdr3_aa: CASSFETGGDEQFF
j_call: TRBJ1-6; v_call: TRBV12-3/TRBV12-4; cdr3_aa: CASSPREQRGSPLHF
j_call: TRBJ1-3; v_call: TRBV5-1; cdr3_aa: CASSLLSSVSGNTIYF
j_call: TRBJ2-2; v_call: TRBV11-2; cdr3_aa: CASSLGQSHLTGELFF
j_call: TRBJ2-7; v_call: TRBV7-3; cdr3_aa: CASSPRTPQRGVIYEQYF
j_call: TRBJ1-2; v_call: TRBV4-1; cdr3_aa: CASSQGLGYTF
j_call: TRBJ1-6; v_call: TRBV7-9; cdr3_aa: CASSLAGTGGLNSPLHF
j_call: TRBJ1-1; v_call: TRBV4-1; cdr3_aa: CASSQLGLNTEAFF
j_call: TRBJ2-7; v_call: TRBV13; cdr3_aa: CASSPSQDSYEQYF
j_call: TRBJ1-2; v_call: TRBV30; cdr3_aa: CAWSVFNQGASGYTF
j_call: TRBJ2-1; v_call: TRBV20-1; cdr3_aa: CSAYGETSGGAYDNEQFF
j_call: TRBJ2-5; v_call: TRBV7-9; cdr3_aa: CASSLDIWAGETQYF
j_call: TRBJ2-2; v_call: TRBV7-2; cdr3_aa: CASSLFVGSNTGELFF
j_call: TRBJ2-7; v_call: TRBV11-2; cdr3_aa: CASSPGYYEQYF
j_call: TRBJ2-5; v_call: TRBV20-1; cdr3_aa: CSATPGQGWRETQYF
j_call: TRBJ1-6; v_call: TRBV9; cdr3_aa: CASSVVAENSPLHF
j_call: TRBJ1-6; v_call: TRBV20-1; cdr3_aa: CSATIQDYNSPLHF
j_call: TRBJ2-7; v_call: TRBV27; cdr3_aa: CASSRGNSNEQYF
j_call: TRBJ2-2; v_call: TRBV20-1; cdr3_aa: CSAGQNTGELFF
j_call: TRBJ1-5; v_call: TRBV7-9; cdr3_aa: CASRSAGNQPQHF
j_call: TRBJ2-7; v_call: TRBV6-1; cdr3_aa: CASTLGGFEYEQYF
j_call: TRBJ2-7; v_call: TRBV20-1; cdr3_aa: CSASQVVGQPNYEQYF
j_call: TRBJ1-5; v_call: TRBV7-8; cdr3_aa: CASSLEGTLRQPQHF
j_call: TRBJ1-4; v_call: TRBV5-4; cdr3_aa: CASSHIGQGPEKLFF
j_call: TRBJ2-7; v_call: TRBV5-1; cdr3_aa: CASSVTGGSSEQYF
j_call: TRBJ2-5; v_call: TRBV6-1; cdr3_aa: CASSERDYPQETQYF
j_call: TRBJ1-2; v_call: TRBV7-2; cdr3_aa: CASSLRTLSYGYTF
j_call: TRBJ2-2; v_call: TRBV24-1; cdr3_aa: CATSHRGRPGELFF
j_call: TRBJ2-7; v_call: TRBV5-1; cdr3_aa: CASSLEKPGVDEQYF
j_call: TRBJ1-5; v_call: TRBV7-9; cdr3_aa: CASSSGFDQPQHF
j_call: TRBJ2-3; v_call: TRBV28; cdr3_aa: CASSFTGAGSTDTQYF
j_call: TRBJ1-2; v_call: TRBV3-1; cdr3_aa: CASSQGTGNLNYGYTF
j_call: TRBJ1-1; v_call: TRBV15; cdr3_aa: CATSARDRVYTEAFF
j_call: TRBJ2-7; v_call: TRBV13; cdr3_aa: CASSRGGLEQYF
j_call: TRBJ2-5; v_call: TRBV7-2; cdr3_aa: CASSSPHRETQYF
j_call: TRBJ2-5; v_call: TRBV2; cdr3_aa: CASSSGGWETQYF
j_call: TRBJ2-1; v_call: TRBV6-6; cdr3_aa: CASSYADRASGEQFF
j_call: TRBJ1-5; v_call: TRBV2; cdr3_aa: CASSERFPQPQHF
j_call: TRBJ1-2; v_call: TRBV7-2; cdr3_aa: CASSSNQRGALYGYTF
j_call: TRBJ2-2; v_call: TRBV4-1; cdr3_aa: CASSHVQGGELFF
j_call: TRBJ2-1; v_call: TRBV20-1; cdr3_aa: CSATGLGLLEQFF
j_call: TRBJ1-3; v_call: TRBV5-1; cdr3_aa: CASRMGIFGNTIYF
j_call: TRBJ1-2; v_call: TRBV7-2; cdr3_aa: CASSLSGTGTSYGYTF
j_call: TRBJ2-1; v_call: TRBV12-5; cdr3_aa: CAGGFGSYNEQFF
j_call: TRBJ1-1; v_call: TRBV10-3; cdr3_aa: CAIRASSRLNTEAFF
j_call: TRBJ1-2; v_call: TRBV29-1; cdr3_aa: CSAGQGAGWGYTF
j_call: TRBJ1-1; v_call: TRBV19; cdr3_aa: CASSLARSRRTEAFF
j_call: TRBJ1-5; v_call: TRBV18; cdr3_aa: CASSRGTGAYNQPQHF